The rows below give T cell receptor beta chains drawn from one sample of a study of blood T cell repertoires in COVID-19. Sequencing used immunoSEQ multiplex PCR; TCRdb keeps in-frame clones, though not all of them. The sample lists almost 200,000 clones; about nine tenths were seen once. What was sequenced was peripheral blood. These receptors were obtained from a woman aged 70 to 79 with acute or convalescent COVID-19. Both conserved end residues are part of each CDR3. D genes are given only for firm matches. Only part of the rows carry a size: once, few, many, or a class if the clone is expanded.

>TRBV6-2/TRBV6-3|.|.|TRBJ2-3
TGTGCCAGCAGTTACGAGAGACTTCGTGGGACAGATACGCAGTATTTT
CASSYERLRGTDTQYF
>TRBV3-1/TRBV3-2|.|.|TRBJ1-1
TGTGCCAGCAGCCTCCAAGGGGGGAACACTGAAGCTTTCTTT
CASSLQGGNTEAFF
>TRBV10-1|.|.|TRBJ1-1
TGCGCCAGCAGTGACCCTATTCGTGGAGACACTGAAGCTTTCTTT
CASSDPIRGDTEAFF
>TRBV28|.|TRBD2|TRBJ2-1
TGTGCCAGCACCGATAGCGGGGACAATGAGCAGTTCTTC
CASTDSGDNEQFF
>TRBV5-4|.|.|TRBJ1-1
TGTGCCAGCAGCTTGGAGCAGGGTGGTATGAACACTGAAGCTTTCTTT
CASSLEQGGMNTEAFF
>TRBV5-1|.|.|TRBJ2-7
TGCGCCAGCAGCTTGGGGTCCCTTGGGGGGGGCCGCGAGCAGTACTTC
CASSLGSLGGGREQYF
>TRBV5-1|.|TRBD1|TRBJ1-5
TGCGCCAGCAGCTTAAAAGGGGGCCAGCCCCAGCATTTT
CASSLKGGQPQHF
>TRBV2|.|.|TRBJ1-2
TGTGCCAGCAGTGAACAGGGCAGGGGATTCAGGTACACCTTC
CASSEQGRGFRYTF
>TRBV2|.|.|TRBJ1-2
TGTGCCAGCAGTGTCTACAGGGATGGCTACACCTTC
CASSVYRDGYTF
>TRBV7-9|.|TRBD1|TRBJ2-1
TGTGCCAGCAGTCCCCGGGACAGGGATTTCGATGAGCAGTTCTTC
CASSPRDRDFDEQFF
>TRBV11-2|few|.|TRBJ2-7
TGTGCCAGCAGCTTCAATTCCTACGAGCAGTACTTC
CASSFNSYEQYF
>TRBV15|.|.|TRBJ1-6
TGTGCCACCAGCAGCGAGGGAGCCAGTATTTCACCCCTCCACTTT
CATSSEGASISPLHF
>TRBV7-2|.|TRBD2|TRBJ2-5
TGTGCCAGCAGCCCCCGACTAGCGGGAGAAGGGCCCCAGTACTTC
CASSPRLAGEGPQYF
>TRBV18|.|.|TRBJ1-3
TGTGCCAGCTCACCGGAAACAGGGCCTGGAAACACCATATATTTT
CASSPETGPGNTIYF
>TRBV5-1|.|TRBD1|TRBJ1-2
TGCGCCAGCAGCCTACGACAGGGGACGGACTATGGCTACACCTTC
CASSLRQGTDYGYTF
>TRBV7-9|.|TRBD1|TRBJ1-4
TGTGCCAGCAGCCCTGGACAGGGACCAACTAATGAAAAACTGTTTTTT
CASSPGQGPTNEKLFF
>TRBV6-2/TRBV6-3|.|.|TRBJ1-2
TGTGCCAGCAGTTACTCTGGGGAGCTCGGTAGCTACACCTTC
CASSYSGELGSYTF
>TRBV6-5|.|TRBD1|TRBJ1-3
TGTGCCCATACAGGGGAATCTGGAAACACCATATATTTT
CAHTGESGNTIYF
>TRBV19|once|TRBD1|TRBJ2-6
TGTGCCAGTAGACGGGACAGGGGACCCTCTGGGGCCAACGTCCTGACTTTC
CASRRDRGPSGANVLTF
>TRBV6-5|.|TRBD1|TRBJ1-2
TGTGCCAGCAGGACAGGGGCGCGAGGCTACACCTTC
CASRTGARGYTF
>TRBV29-1|.|.|TRBJ2-1
TGCAGCGTTGTACGGCGGGTGGGGGGTTACAATGAGCAGTTCTTC
CSVVRRVGGYNEQFF
>TRBV11-2|.|.|TRBJ1-3
TGTGCCAGCAGTCGCCGGGGTGGAAACACCATATATTTT
CASSRRGGNTIYF
>TRBV5-1|.|.|TRBJ1-6
TGCGCCAGCAGCTTGGTAGCCACCCAGAATTCACCCCTCCACTTT
CASSLVATQNSPLHF
>TRBV15|.|.|TRBJ1-5
TGTGCCACCAGCTTACAGGGTGTTAGTCAGCCCCAGCATTTT
CATSLQGVSQPQHF
>TRBV18|.|.|TRBJ1-6
TGTGCCAGCTCACCATCCGATAATTCACCCCTCCACTTT
CASSPSDNSPLHF
>TRBV4-1|.|TRBD1|TRBJ1-5
TGCGCCAGCAGCACCACAGGGGGCACTCAGCCCCAGCATTTT
CASSTTGGTQPQHF
>TRBV7-9|once|TRBD1|TRBJ1-2
TGTGCCAGCAGCAACGACAGGGGTAACTATGGCTACACCTTC
CASSNDRGNYGYTF
>TRBV11-1|.|TRBD1|TRBJ1-1
TGTGCCAGCAGCTTATTGTTAGGGGGCCCAACTGAAGCTTTCTTT
CASSLLLGGPTEAFF
>TRBV6-2/TRBV6-3|.|TRBD1|TRBJ2-7
TGTGCCAGCAGTTCCGGGACAGGGGTATACGAGCAGTACTTC
CASSSGTGVYEQYF
>TRBV7-9|.|TRBD2|TRBJ2-1
TGTGCCAGCAGCTTTTACCGGGGACTAGCGGGTCATTCCTACAATGAGCAGTTCTTC
CASSFYRGLAGHSYNEQFF
>TRBV19|.|.|TRBJ1-1
TGTGCCAGTAGTATAGTTGGAGGGGTGACTGAAGCTTTCTTT
CASSIVGGVTEAFF
>TRBV5-4|.|.|TRBJ2-2
TGTGCCAGCAGCGCGGGACAGCTAGGGACAAACACCGGGGAGCTGTTTTTT
CASSAGQLGTNTGELFF
>TRBV19|.|.|TRBJ1-1
TGTGCCAGTAGTCAGGGAAAGAACACTGAAGCTTTCTTT
CASSQGKNTEAFF
>TRBV28|.|.|TRBJ2-5
TGTGCCAGCAGTTCCCGGACTAGAGGGGGACAAGAGACCCAGTACTTC
CASSSRTRGGQETQYF
>TRBV28|.|TRBD1|TRBJ1-2
TGTGCCAGCAGTTCACTTGGACAGGACTATGGCTACACCTTC
CASSSLGQDYGYTF
>TRBV3-1/TRBV3-2|once|.|TRBJ1-1
TGTGCCAGCAGCCCACTGTCTGGGGAGGTGAACACTGAAGCTTTCTTT
CASSPLSGEVNTEAFF
>TRBV5-4|.|TRBD1|TRBJ2-3
TGTGCCAGCAGCTTTCGCCAGGGCAGGGGGATTGATACGCAGTATTTT
CASSFRQGRGIDTQYF
>TRBV12-3/TRBV12-4|.|.|TRBJ1-1
TGTGCCAGCAGCCCCGGGCCCGGGAGTGAAGCTTTCTTT
CASSPGPGSEAFF
>TRBV9|.|TRBD2|TRBJ2-6
TGTGCCAGCAGCTCCCGCGGGGGGGCCTTGGGGGCCAACGTCCTGACTTTC
CASSSRGGALGANVLTF
>TRBV7-9|.|TRBD1|TRBJ1-3
TGTGCCAGCAGCTTAGCGGACAGGTCCGGAAACACCATATATTTT
CASSLADRSGNTIYF
>TRBV7-2|.|.|TRBJ2-3
TGTGCCAGCAGCCCGGACAGTTTGGGCACAGATACGCAGTATTTT
CASSPDSLGTDTQYF
>TRBV3-1/TRBV3-2|.|TRBD1|TRBJ1-3
TGTGCCACCCGAAAACAGGGGGTAGACACCATATATTTT
CATRKQGVDTIYF
>TRBV24-1|.|.|TRBJ1-1
TGTGCCACCAGTGATCCCTCTATGACAGGAAACACTGAAGCTTTCTTT
CATSDPSMTGNTEAFF
>TRBV6-5|once|.|TRBJ2-5
TGTGCCAGCATCCCCAGGGGGGTAGGGAAAGCCCAGTACTTC
CASIPRGVGKAQYF
>TRBV5-4|few|.|TRBJ2-7
TGTGCCAGCAGCTATAGCTCCTACGAGCAGTACTTC
CASSYSSYEQYF
>TRBV5-1|.|TRBD2|TRBJ2-1
TGCGCCAGCAGCTCCTTCACTAGCGGGGCCAATGAGCAGTTCTTC
CASSSFTSGANEQFF
>TRBV6-5|.|.|TRBJ1-1
TGTGCCAGCAGTTACGGTTCGGGAAAGAACACTGAAGCTTTCTTT
CASSYGSGKNTEAFF
>TRBV5-4|.|TRBD1|TRBJ2-1
TGTGCCAGCAGCTCTCAGACAGGGGGTGGTGAGCAGTTCTTC
CASSSQTGGGEQFF
>TRBV6-6|.|.|TRBJ1-3
TGTGCCAGCAGCCCCCTGGGAAACACCATATATTTT
CASSPLGNTIYF
>TRBV6-5|.|TRBD1|TRBJ1-2
TGTGCCAGCAGTTACTCTTGGGACAGGGATCGGAGCGGCTACACCTTC
CASSYSWDRDRSGYTF
>TRBV4-1|.|.|TRBJ1-5
TGCGCCAGCAGCCAAGATCCGGGGGTTCGGAGCAATCAGCCCCAGCATTTT
CASSQDPGVRSNQPQHF
>TRBV9|.|TRBD2|TRBJ2-7
TGTGCCAGCAGCGTAGATCCAGCGGGAGTCCACGAGCAGTACTTC
CASSVDPAGVHEQYF